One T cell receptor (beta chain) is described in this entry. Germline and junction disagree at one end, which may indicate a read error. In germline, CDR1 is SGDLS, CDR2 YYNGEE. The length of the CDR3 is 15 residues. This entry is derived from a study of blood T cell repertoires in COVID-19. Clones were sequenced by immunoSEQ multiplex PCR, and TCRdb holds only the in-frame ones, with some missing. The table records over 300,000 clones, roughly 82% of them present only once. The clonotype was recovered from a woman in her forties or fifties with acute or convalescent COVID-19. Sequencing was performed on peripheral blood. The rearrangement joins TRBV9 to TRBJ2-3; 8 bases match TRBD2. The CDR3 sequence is CASSARGGQTDTQYF. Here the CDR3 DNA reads TGCGCCAGCAGCGCTCGGGGGGGGCAGACAGATACGCAGTATTTT.